This passage covers 12 T cell receptor beta chains from one sample sequenced in a study of OX40 agonist ivuxolimab in advanced cancers. TCRdb's table, derived via immunoSEQ multiplex PCR, lists solely in-frame clones and lacks some. The sample has roughly 70,000 clones; about 85% are singletons. This sample comprised CD4+ or CD8+ T cells sorted from blood, obtained in a trial of the OX40 agonist ivuxolimab. The source of these receptors is an adult with an advanced solid tumor such as melanoma, head and neck, liver or kidney cancer.

DNA of the CDR3: TGTGCCAGCAGCTTGGCCGAGGGCGTCGGGTCACGGAGCCCCATATATTTT. Its translation is CASSLAEGVGSRSPIYF. The chain uses TRBV5-4 and TRBJ1-3, with unresolved D. There are 17 residues in the CDR3. Deletions cut 0 bases from V and 11 bases from J, with 24 bases between. CDR1 SGHNT and CDR2 YYREEE come from the germline V gene (reference sequence).

A few counts support this clone. The chain uses TRBV29-1 and TRBJ2-1, with 9 positions matching TRBD2. The CDR3 loop spans 12 amino acids. V was clipped by 4 bases and J by 9 bases; unmatched bases: 4. Per the germline V gene, CDR1 is SQVTM and CDR2 is ANQGSEA. The CDR3 loop reads CSVGSGGGEQFF. The CDR3 DNA follows: TGCAGCGTTGGTAGCGGGGGAGGTGAGCAGTTCTTC.

V and J are TRBV30 and TRBJ2-5, with 10 bases aligning to TRBD2. V gave up 5 bases and J gave up 3 bases; unmatched junction bases: 6. The length of the CDR3 is 14 residues. From germline, CDR1 is GTSNPN and CDR2 SVGIG (reference sequence). The CDR3 is CAWGILAGKETQYF. DNA of the CDR3: TGTGCCTGGGGGATACTAGCGGGGAAAGAGACCCAGTACTTC.

This chain joins TRBV19 and TRBJ1-5; D call uncertain. CDR1 LNHDA and CDR2 SQIVND come from the germline V gene (reference sequence). The CDR3 extends over 16 amino acids. V was cut by 7 bases and J by 0 bases, with 16 bases left in between. The CDR3 DNA sequence: TGTGCCAGTAAGGCCGGATCGGGTTATAGCAATCAGCCCCAGCATTTT. Residues: CASKAGSGYSNQPQHF.

This clone was seen just once. The V call is TRBV27, the J call TRBJ2-1; no reliable D call. The CDR3 totals 13 residues. Germline V lookup: CDR1 MNHEY, CDR2 SMNVEV (reference sequence). The V and J ends lost 5 bases and 12 bases respectively, with 17 bases between them. The CDR3 DNA sequence: TGTGCCAGCAGTCCGTCACGGGTCGCAGGGCAGTTCTTC. The encoded protein is CASSPSRVAGQFF.

The chain joins TRBV9 to TRBJ2-3; 8 bases are shared with TRBD2. After removal of 3 bases from V and 6 bases from J, the junction contained 12 bases not matched to a gene. The length of the CDR3 is 16 residues. Germline V gives CDR1 SGDLS, CDR2 YYNGEE. The CDR3 coding sequence is TGTGCCAGCAGCGGTCATAGCGGGGCTACGGGGGATACGCAGTATTTT. It specifies CASSGHSGATGDTQYF.

J is TRBJ2-2 and V is TRBV19; 7 bases are a match to TRBD2. V gave up 7 bases and J gave up 6 bases; unmatched junction bases: 8. The V gene's germline CDR1 is LNHDA and CDR2 SQIVND (reference sequence). This CDR3 has 14 amino acids. The CDR3 DNA reads TGTGCCAGTACCCTGGGACTAATCCCCGGGGAGCTGTTTTTT. Its translation is CASTLGLIPGELFF.

The rearrangement uses TRBV6-1 and TRBJ2-1; D remains ambiguous. Germline V lookup: CDR1 MNHNS, CDR2 SASEGT. The V gene lost 3 bases and the J gene lost 0 bases, with 12 bases spanning the gap. CDR3 length equals 16 residues. The CDR3 region has the DNA TGTGCCAGCAGTGACTACGGCCCGAGCTCCTACAATGAGCAGTTCTTC. It is translated as CASSDYGPSSYNEQFF.

The V call is TRBV11-1, the J call TRBJ1-2; D might be TRBD1 (5 bases). Germline V gene lookup returns CDR1 SGHAT and CDR2 FQDESV (reference sequence). Trimming removed 1 base from V and 5 bases from J, with 11 bases in between. The CDR3 spans 14 residues. The CDR3 loop is CASSLGGARYGYTF. The CDR3 nucleotides are TGTGCCAGCAGCTTAGGGGGCGCGCGTTATGGCTACACCTTC.

The V and J genes are TRBV10-3 and TRBJ1-1; D gene unclear. Per germline, CDR1 ENHRY and CDR2 SYGVKD. With 4 bases removed from V and 0 bases from J, the gap between germline ends came to 12 bases. The length of the CDR3 is 15 residues. Here the CDR3 reads CAISGQDLMNTEAFF. The CDR3 DNA is TGTGCCATCAGTGGTCAGGACCTCATGAACACTGAAGCTTTCTTT.

This chain joins TRBV13 and TRBJ2-5, with 8 bases identical to TRBD1. This CDR3 is 17 amino acids long. Germline CDR1 PRHDT, CDR2 FYEKMQ (reference sequence). Trimming cost V 5 bases and J 2 bases; bases outside gene matches: 13. Written as DNA, the CDR3 is TGTGCCAGCAGCACAAAGACCGGGACAGGTACACAAGAGACCCAGTACTTC. This translates into CASSTKTGTGTQETQYF. The complete variable domain, with remaining parts taken from reference TRBV13 and TRBJ2-5, reads AAGVIQSPRHLIKEKRETATLKCYPIPRHDTVYWYQQGPGQDPQFLISFYEKMQSDKGSIPDRFSAQQFSDYHSELNMSSLELGDSALYFCASSTKTGTGTQETQYFGPGTRLLVL.

In this sample, this clone turned up a few times. This chain uses TRBV18 with TRBJ1-1; D is ambiguous. The CDR3 has 13 amino acids. Looked up from germline, CDR1 is KGHSH and CDR2 is LQKENI. Trimming left V 7 bases short and J 0 bases short, with 9 bases between. CDR3 DNA: TGTGCCAGCTGTTTCTTAATGAACACTGAAGCTTTCTTT. Encoded protein: CASCFLMNTEAFF.